Only one count was recorded for the clone carrying this TCR beta chain. Assay: immunoSEQ multiplex PCR; the TCRdb copy retains only in-frame clones and omits some. The data contain about 140,000 clones, about nine tenths of them singletons. This entry belongs to a study of blood T cell repertoires in COVID-19. This sequence was found in a man in his sixties who had recovered from COVID-19. Specimen: PBMCs or T cells enriched from blood (not recorded which).

In DNA, the CDR3 is TGTGCCTGGGACGGGGCAGGGGGCCTAAACACCGGGGAGCTGTTTTTT. It is translated as CAWDGAGGLNTGELFF. The chain is built from TRBV30 and TRBJ2-2, with 8 bases lining up with TRBD1. Germline values: CDR1 GTSNPN, CDR2 SVGIG (reference sequence). The trim removed 5 bases at V and 2 bases at J, leaving 10 bases unmatched. The CDR3 length is 16 residues.